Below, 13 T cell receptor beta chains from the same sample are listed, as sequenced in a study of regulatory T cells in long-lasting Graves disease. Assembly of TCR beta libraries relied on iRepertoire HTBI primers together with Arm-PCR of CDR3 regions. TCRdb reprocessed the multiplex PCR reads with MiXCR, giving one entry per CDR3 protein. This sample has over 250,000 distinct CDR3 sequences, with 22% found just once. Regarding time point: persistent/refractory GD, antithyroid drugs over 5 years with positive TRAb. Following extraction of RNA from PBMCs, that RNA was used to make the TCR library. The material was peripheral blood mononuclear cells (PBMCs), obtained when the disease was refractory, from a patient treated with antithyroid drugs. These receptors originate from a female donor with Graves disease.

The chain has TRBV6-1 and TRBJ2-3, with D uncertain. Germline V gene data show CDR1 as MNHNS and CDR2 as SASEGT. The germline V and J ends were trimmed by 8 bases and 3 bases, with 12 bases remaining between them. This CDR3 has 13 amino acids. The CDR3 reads CASAKRVTDTQYF. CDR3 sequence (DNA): TGTGCCAGCGCAAAAAGGGTTACAGATACGCAGTATTTT.

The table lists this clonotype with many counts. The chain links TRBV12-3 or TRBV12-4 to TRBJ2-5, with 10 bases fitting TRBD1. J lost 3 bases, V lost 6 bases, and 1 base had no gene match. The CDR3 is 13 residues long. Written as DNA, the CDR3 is TGTGCCAGCAGGGGACAGGGGAAAGAGACCCAGTACTTC. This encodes CASRGQGKETQYF.

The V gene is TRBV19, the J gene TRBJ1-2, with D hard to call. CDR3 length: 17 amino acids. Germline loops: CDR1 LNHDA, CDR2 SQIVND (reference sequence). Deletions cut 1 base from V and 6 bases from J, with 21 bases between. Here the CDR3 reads CASSIGRSRKSFHGYTF. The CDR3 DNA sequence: TGTGCCAGTAGTATAGGGAGAAGCAGGAAATCCTTCCATGGCTACACCTTC.

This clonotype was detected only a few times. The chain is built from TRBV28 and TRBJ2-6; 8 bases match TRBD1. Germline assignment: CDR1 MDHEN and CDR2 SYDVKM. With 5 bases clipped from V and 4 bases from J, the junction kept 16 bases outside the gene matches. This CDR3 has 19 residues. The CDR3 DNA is TGTGCCAGCAGTAGTTTTGGACAGGGAGTTATTTCGGGGGCCAACGTCCTGACTTTC. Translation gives CASSSFGQGVISGANVLTF.

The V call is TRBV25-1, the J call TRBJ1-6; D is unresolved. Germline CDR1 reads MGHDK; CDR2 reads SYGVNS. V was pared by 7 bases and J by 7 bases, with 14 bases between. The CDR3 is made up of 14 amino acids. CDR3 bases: TGTGCCAGCACCCCACCGATTGACAATTCACCCCTCCACTTT. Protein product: CASTPPIDNSPLHF.

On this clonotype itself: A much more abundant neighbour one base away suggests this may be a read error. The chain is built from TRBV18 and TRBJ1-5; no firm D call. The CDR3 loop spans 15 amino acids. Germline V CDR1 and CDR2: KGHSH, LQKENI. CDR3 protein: CASSPDERINQLQHF. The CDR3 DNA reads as TGTGCCAGCTCACCAGATGAACGGATCAATCAGCTCCAGCATTTT. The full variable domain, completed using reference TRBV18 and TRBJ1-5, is NAGVMQNPRHLVRRRGQEARLRCSPMKGHSHVYWYRQLPEEGLKFMVYLQKENIIDESGMPKERFSAEFPKEGPSILRIQQVVRGDSAAYFCASSPDERINQLQHFGDGTRLSIL.

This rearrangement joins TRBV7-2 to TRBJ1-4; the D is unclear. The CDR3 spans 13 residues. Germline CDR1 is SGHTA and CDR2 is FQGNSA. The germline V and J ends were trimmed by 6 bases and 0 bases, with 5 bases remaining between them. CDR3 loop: CASRLATNEKLFF. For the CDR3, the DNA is TGTGCCAGCAGACTCGCAACTAATGAAAAACTGTTTTTT. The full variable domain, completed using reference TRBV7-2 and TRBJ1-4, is GAGVSQSPSNKVTEKGKDVELRCDPISGHTALYWYRQSLGQGLEFLIYFQGNSAPDKSGLPSDRFSAERTGGSVSTLTIQRTQQEDSAVYLCASRLATNEKLFFGSGTQLSVL.

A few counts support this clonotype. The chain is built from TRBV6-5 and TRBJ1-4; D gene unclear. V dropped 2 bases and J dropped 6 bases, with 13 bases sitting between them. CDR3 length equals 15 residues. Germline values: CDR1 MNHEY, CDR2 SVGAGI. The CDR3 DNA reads TGTGCCAGCAGTTACCCCCGATCCGGAGATGAAAAACTGTTTTTT. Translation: CASSYPRSGDEKLFF.

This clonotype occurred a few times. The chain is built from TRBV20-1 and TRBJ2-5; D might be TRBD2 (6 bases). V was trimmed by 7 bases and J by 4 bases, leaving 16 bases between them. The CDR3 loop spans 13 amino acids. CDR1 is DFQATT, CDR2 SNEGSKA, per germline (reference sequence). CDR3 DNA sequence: TGCAGTGGGGCGGGGCTGAGTGGAGAGACCCAGTACTTC. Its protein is CSGAGLSGETQYF.

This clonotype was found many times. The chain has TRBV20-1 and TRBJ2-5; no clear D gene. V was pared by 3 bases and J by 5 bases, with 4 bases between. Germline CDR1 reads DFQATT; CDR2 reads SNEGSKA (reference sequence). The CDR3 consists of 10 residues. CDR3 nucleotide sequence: TGCAGTGCTAGTATCGAGACCCAGTACTTC. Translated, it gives CSASIETQYF.

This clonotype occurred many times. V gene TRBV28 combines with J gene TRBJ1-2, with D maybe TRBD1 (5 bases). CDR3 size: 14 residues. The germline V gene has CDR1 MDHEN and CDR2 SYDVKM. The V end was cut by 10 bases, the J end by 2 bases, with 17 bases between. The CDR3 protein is CATRSQGSNYGYTF. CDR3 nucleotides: TGTGCCACCCGCAGTCAGGGATCAAACTATGGCTACACCTTC.

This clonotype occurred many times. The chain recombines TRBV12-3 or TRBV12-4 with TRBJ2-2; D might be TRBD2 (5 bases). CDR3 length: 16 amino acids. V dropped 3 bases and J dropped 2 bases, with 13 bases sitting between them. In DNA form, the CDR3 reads TGTGCCAGCAGTTTTCACGACTACGAAAACACCGGGGAGCTGTTTTTT. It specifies CASSFHDYENTGELFF.

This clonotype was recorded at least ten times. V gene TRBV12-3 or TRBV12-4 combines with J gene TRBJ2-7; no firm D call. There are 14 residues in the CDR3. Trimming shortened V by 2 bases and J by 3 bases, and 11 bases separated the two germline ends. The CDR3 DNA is TGTGCCAGCAGTTTATCGGCAGGCCACTACGAGCAGTACTTC. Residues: CASSLSAGHYEQYF.